This T cell receptor beta chain was captured by sequencing in a study of blood T cell repertoires in COVID-19. In the source study's methods: For nucleated cells, counts were estimated from reference gene primer amplification. Assay: immunoSEQ multiplex PCR; the TCRdb copy retains only in-frame clones and omits some. That table supplies the V and J calls and clone size; D and trimming were determined from the DNA. Of about 95,000 clones in the sample, 80% to 90% were seen once. Trimming cost V 0 bases and J 3 bases, with 15 bases left between them. Per the germline V gene, CDR1 is MNHEY and CDR2 is SMNVEV (reference sequence). The CDR3 loop spans 16 amino acids.

This clonotype was obtained from a human donor in a cohort sampled during active COVID-19. The chain recombines TRBV27 with TRBJ2-7, with D possibly being TRBD2 (7 bases). Sequencing was performed on peripheral blood. The CDR3 nucleotides are TGTGCCAGCAGTTTATCTTCGGGAGGCAGGGGCTACGAGCAGTACTTC. As protein: CASSLSSGGRGYEQYF.